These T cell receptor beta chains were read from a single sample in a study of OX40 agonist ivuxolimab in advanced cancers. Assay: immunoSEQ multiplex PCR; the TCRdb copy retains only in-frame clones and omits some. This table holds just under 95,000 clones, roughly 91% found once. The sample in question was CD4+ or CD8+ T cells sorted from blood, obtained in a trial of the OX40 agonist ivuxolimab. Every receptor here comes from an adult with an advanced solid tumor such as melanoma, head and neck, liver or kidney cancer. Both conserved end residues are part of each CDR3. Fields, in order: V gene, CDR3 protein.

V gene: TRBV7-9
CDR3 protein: CASSPAQGNGYTF

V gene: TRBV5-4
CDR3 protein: CASSFPGQGAKRFFF

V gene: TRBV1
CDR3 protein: CTSSPRGMNTEAFF

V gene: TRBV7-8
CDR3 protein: CASSLGAGDNRGIQYF

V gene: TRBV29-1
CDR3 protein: CSVDSGAGGYTF

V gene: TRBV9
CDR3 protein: CASSANTGTGYEQYF

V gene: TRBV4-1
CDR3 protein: CASSQAVNTEAFF

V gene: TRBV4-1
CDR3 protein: CASSQEWDPRQPQHF

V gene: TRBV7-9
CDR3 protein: CASSSDRDAGYTF

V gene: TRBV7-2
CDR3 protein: CASSPSALNTGELFF

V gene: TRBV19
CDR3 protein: CASSTGSGGYTF

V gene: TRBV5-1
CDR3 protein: CASSSGKGPQRGSYEQYF

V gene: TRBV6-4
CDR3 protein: CASTKKTRTDTQYF

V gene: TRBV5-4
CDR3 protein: CASSRASGGLKETQYF

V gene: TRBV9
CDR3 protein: CASSVVPGLGNTIYF

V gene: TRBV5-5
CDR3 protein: CARGGTASPLHF